The T cell receptor beta chain under discussion was sequenced for a study of T cells in tumors after PD-1 blockade (dated by TCRdb to the late 2010s). General notes on the study: Exclusion criteria were prior checkpoint blockade, use of systemic immunosuppressants, or recent radiotherapy or other anti-cancer therapy within 4 weeks. To compare blood and tumor clonotypes, bulk TCR sequencing was performed on nine to eleven peripheral blood samples from four to six patients. RECIST version 1.1 was used to assess clinical response. While on anti-PD-1 treatment, some of the patients also continued taking daily vismodegib 150 mg. An average of around 110,000 TCR templates (range roughly 24,000-290,000) and 36,536 unique clonotypes was obtained for peripheral blood samples. The study performed paired single-cell RNA and TCR sequencing on site-matched tumors from BCC or SCC patients before and after anti-PD-1 therapy. Patients were treated with either pembrolizumab 200 mg every 3 weeks or cemiplimab 350 mg every 2 weeks. Study-level results and caveats: Roughly 40% of TCR clonotypes from the tumor were detected in blood, and certain novel exhausted tumor clones were present in blood collected before treatment, which suggests recruitment from the periphery. The source of novel T cell clones was not identified, and lymphoid organs or rare unexpanded clones within the tumor or the tumor periphery could be included among the possible sources.

The immunoSEQ platform was used for deep TCRbeta sequencing. As for how the authors treated the data: For further analysis, only productive rearrangements were exported from the immunoSEQ Analyzer. T cell phenotypes were assigned to bulk TCRbeta clonotypes by matching to single-cell RNA+TCR-seq clones sharing the same TCRbeta sequence. Using bulk TCR sequencing data, clone enrichment in tumor was calculated by dividing a clone's tumor frequency by the same clone's PBMC frequency. GLIPH was used to group TCRs into specificity groups, clusters of distinct TCRs likely recognizing common antigens via shared CDR3 motifs. What TCRdb holds here is the immuneACCESS table cut down to in-frame rearrangements. Part of the clones is not present; checked against another copy, under half of the missing clones reflect an unresolved V gene, and the others are unexplained. V, J and clone size reflect that table, while D and trimming were determined from the DNA. This sample is represented by around 45,000 clones; nearly 80% of them were singletons. The ten largest clones capture over 15% of the sample.

The sample's time point label is to be understood as: before anti-PD-1 therapy. Genomic DNA extracted from tumor biopsies or peripheral blood was used for bulk TCRbeta sequencing, with input ranging from 616 ng to 6,004 ng. Every patient was a poor candidate for surgical resection and had histologically proven advanced or metastatic basal or squamous cell carcinoma. The basal cell carcinoma cohort comprised fewer than twelve patients, of whom roughly 8 had bulk tumor TCR sequencing. In this sample, this clone turned up a few times. The antigen it binds to is not known. Base qualities are missing; no much larger clone stands one base away. The source material was PBMCs, sampled before anti-PD-1 treatment. This clonotype was sampled from a human donor with basal cell carcinoma.

DNA sequence: TGTGCCAGCTCACCCCGGGACCTCAATCAGCCCCAGCATTTT. This gives the protein CASSPRDLNQPQHF. The chain links TRBV18 with TRBJ1-5, with TRBD1 tentatively as D gene (5 bases match). The CDR3 has 14 amino acids, counting the end cysteine and phenylalanine. Just the 42-base CDR3 DNA is kept, in frame starting at base 1. The germline V gene provides CDR1 KGHSH and CDR2 LQKENI. V and J lose 3 bases and 3 bases, and a span of 9 bases separates them.